These 12 T cell receptor beta chains were sequenced from one sample in a study of blood T cells in healthy people across ages. A sample-barcoded 5' primer and a J-beta primer mix were used in a second PCR of about 7 to 12 cycles. Via MiXCR, TCRdb re-called the 5' RACE reads, giving one row per CDR3 protein. The sample includes hundreds of thousands of distinct CDR3 sequences, approximately 52% seen only once; the top ten take less than 15%. Sequenced: blood. Source of these receptors: a woman of 80 years or more in good health.

With regard to this clonotype: Mismatch with germline at one junction end may stem from a read error. The V call is TRBV7-9, the J call TRBJ2-3; the match to TRBD1 covers 7 bases. Germline V lookup: CDR1 SEHNR, CDR2 FQNEAQ (reference sequence). The CDR3 is made up of 15 amino acids. For the CDR3, the DNA is TGTGCCAGCAGCGCGGACAGGCTTCCCACAGATACGCACTATTTT. As protein: CASSADRLPTDTHYF.

This clonotype was seen ten or more times. The chain carries TRBV5-1 and TRBJ2-3, with 8 positions matching TRBD2. The CDR3 runs to 15 residues. Losses at the gene ends were 3 bases for V and 6 bases for J; bases not matched to a gene: 9. From germline, CDR1 is SGHRS and CDR2 YFSETQ. DNA of the CDR3: TGCGCCAGCAGCTGGGCTAGCGGGCGGGCTGATACGCAGTATTTT. As protein: CASSWASGRADTQYF.

The chain uses TRBV25-1 and TRBJ2-5; weak D call: TRBD2 (5 bases). Between the trimmed V and J ends, which lost 4 bases and 3 bases, there was a span of 9 bases. The germline V gene encodes CDR1 MGHDK and CDR2 SYGVNS. The CDR3 consists of 13 residues. The CDR3 nucleotides read TGTGCCAGCAGTGCCGGGAATGAAGAGACCCAGTACTTC. This gives the protein CASSAGNEETQYF. Full variable domain (missing parts from reference TRBV25-1 and TRBJ2-5): EADIYQTPRYLVIGTGKKITLECSQTMGHDKMYWYQQDPGMELHLIHYSYGVNSTEKGDLSSESTVSRIRTEHFPLTLESARPSHTSQYLCASSAGNEETQYFGPGTRLLVL.

This clonotype occurred a few times. V gene TRBV20-1 combines with J gene TRBJ2-7, with 8 bases fitting TRBD2. Trimming at V came to 3 bases and at J to 6 bases, leaving 7 bases not matched to a gene. CDR1 DFQATT and CDR2 SNEGSKA come from the germline V gene (reference sequence). This CDR3 has 13 residues. The CDR3 here is CSARSPGGPEQYF. As DNA, the CDR3 is TGCAGTGCTAGGTCCCCGGGGGGGCCCGAGCAGTACTTC.

The chain joins TRBV25-1 to TRBJ2-5, with TRBD2 matching 7 bases. Germline CDR1 is MGHDK and CDR2 is SYGVNS. The CDR3 has 15 amino acids. The V and J ends lost 5 bases and 4 bases, in that order; junction bases with no gene match: 10. The CDR3 loop is CASSPPGRESETQYF. The CDR3 coding sequence is TGTGCCAGCAGTCCACCTGGGCGGGAGTCAGAGACCCAGTACTTC.

At least ten counts were recorded for this clonotype. The junction and the germline gene differ at one end; a read error may be behind it. This chain uses TRBV12-3 or TRBV12-4 with TRBJ2-1; D is uncertain. This CDR3 is built from 15 residues. The CDR3 region is CASSLNLGSDNEQFF. The CDR3 DNA reads as TGTGCCAGCAGTTTAAATCTTGGCTCCGACAATGAGCAGTTCTTC.

The rearrangement links TRBV20-1 to TRBJ1-5; tentatively, D is TRBD1 (5 bases). The CDR3 runs to 13 residues. The V gene's germline CDR1 is DFQATT and CDR2 SNEGSKA (reference sequence). The V gene lost 7 bases and the J gene lost 6 bases, with 16 bases spanning the gap. The CDR3 DNA follows: TGCAGTGTTCAGGGAGGAAGAGGTCAGCCCCAGCATTTT. Its protein product is CSVQGGRGQPQHF.

CDR3 bases: TGTGCCAGCAGTAGAGGTACAGACTCATACAATGAGCAGTTCTTC. It encodes CASSRGTDSYNEQFF. J is TRBJ2-1 and V is TRBV7-2; no clear D gene. V shed 6 bases and J shed 4 bases, with 16 bases lying between them. Per the germline V gene, CDR1 is SGHTA and CDR2 is FQGNSA. This CDR3 contains 15 residues.

A note on this clonotype: This may come from a read error, since a much larger clone is one base off. The chain has TRBV27 and TRBJ2-1; TRBD1 aligns across 12 bases. CDR3 length: 15 amino acids. J gave up 9 bases and V 6 bases, and 9 bases lay outside the gene matches. Germline CDR1 is MNHEY and CDR2 is SMNVEV (reference sequence). The CDR3 sequence is CASRGTGGAWREQFF. DNA of the CDR3: TGTGCCAGCAGAGGGACAGGGGGCGCGTGGCGTGAGCAGTTCTTC.

The genes are TRBV12-3 or TRBV12-4 and TRBJ2-3; D is unclear. Trimming pared 5 bases from V and 15 bases from J, leaving 24 bases between. The length of the CDR3 is 14 residues. CDR3 sequence reads: CASSQQQSTDMEYF. The CDR3 coding sequence is TGTGCCAGCAGTCAACAACAGAGCACAGATATGGAATATTTT.

With regard to this clonotype: A single base separates this from a much larger clone, so it may be a read error. J is TRBJ1-6 and V is TRBV27; D remains ambiguous. The CDR3 is made up of 13 amino acids. V gave up 8 bases and J gave up 9 bases, with 14 bases separating them. Per the germline V gene, CDR1 is MNHEY and CDR2 is SMNVEV (reference sequence). The CDR3: CASEAVLGSPLHF. DNA of the CDR3: TGTGCCAGCGAGGCAGTCTTGGGTTCACCCCTCCACTTT.

This clonotype has at least ten counts. The chain uses TRBV3-1 and TRBJ2-7; the D gene is possibly TRBD1 (6 bases). The V gene lost 1 base and the J gene lost 6 bases, with 10 bases spanning the gap. The CDR3 length is 13 residues. Germline CDR1 is LGHDT and CDR2 is YNNKEL (reference sequence). The CDR3 here is CASSQVLTGEQYF. CDR3 DNA: TGTGCCAGCAGCCAAGTTTTGACAGGCGAGCAGTACTTC.